This is a list of T cell receptor beta chains from one sample in a study of control samples from healthy donors and cancer patients. Sequencing used immunoSEQ multiplex PCR; TCRdb keeps in-frame clones, though not all of them. The table has roughly 79,000 clones, 84% seen once. The specimen was blood. The receptors stem from a man aged 45-60 years in good health. Each CDR3 is given with its conserved first and last residue. Each record gives: V gene, CDR3 protein.

TRBV7-9,CASSSSGRTYNEQFF
TRBV19,CASSLPSGSGNTGELFF
TRBV19,CASSTYGTSGSPYNEQFF
TRBV7-9,CASSLMTGLPEQYF
TRBV6-2/TRBV6-3,CASSYSSIQGHLSNQPQHF
TRBV29-1,CSVVGGSSYNEQFF
TRBV6-5,CASSYGSSTDTQYF
TRBV19,CASSPMSGSYGYTF
TRBV19,CASSIRGRDTGELFF
TRBV18,CASSPPFRGLETQYF
TRBV11-3,CASSTGRTGNTEAFF
TRBV5-6,CASSPTGTSNEQYF
TRBV10-3,CAITPGQGETQYF
TRBV2,CASSEARGGSVYNEQFF
TRBV28,CASSSDRTVRYEQYF
TRBV27,CASRWQGDSPLHF
TRBV4-3,CASSQVGQGGYTF
TRBV5-1,CASSLEGLPRQETQYF
TRBV29-1,CSVEIRGDTQYF
TRBV19,CASSSGGSYEQYF
TRBV4-3,CASSRTGQHYGYTF
TRBV18,CASSPLAGEVEQFF
TRBV7-2,CASSPGLARTYEQYF
TRBV24-1,CATSESGREETQYF
TRBV5-1,CASSLAAGAGAKNIQYF
TRBV28,CATLGELKGEAFF
TRBV10-3,CAISESQGAQGNTIYF
TRBV11-2,CASNPTKERLIEQFF
TRBV10-3,CAISPLRGAPLGDTQYF
TRBV19,CASSIDTDSPGRDEQFF
TRBV27,CASSPLLTSGSSYNEQFF
TRBV6-5,CASSWGLAGAYEQYF
TRBV6-5,CASSWRDVTGELFF
TRBV29-1,CSVVSPQGADTQYF
TRBV28,CASSQPGGIQPQHF
TRBV7-9,CASSLAPVGRNTIYF
TRBV6-5,CASRDSQGQGYTF
TRBV19,CASSVTGTGVGELFF
TRBV3-1/TRBV3-2,CASSLASGYTF
TRBV29-1,CTGEINNEQFF
TRBV4-1,CASSQGRGRTSYEQYF
TRBV28,CASRWREGVGEQFF
TRBV23-1,CASSQFTLGDREDHSNQPQHF
TRBV7-9,CASSPPRGGAGELFF
TRBV2,CASTLGEFYGYTF
TRBV3-1/TRBV3-2,CASSQDVASGTLYTQYF
TRBV30,CAWSVGRIEEQFF
TRBV25-1,CASSTFPGTGNTGELFF
TRBV18,CASSPAQPVLYNEQFF
TRBV30,CAWSVPTGGAESPLHF
TRBV27,CASYNSPLHF
TRBV27,CATGDSLGGYTF
TRBV6-5,CASRLSSTEAFF
TRBV5-1,CASSHDGTENTEAFF
TRBV7-8,CASSLVGSQSNQPQHF
TRBV5-8,CASSLRPGTVANTEAFF
TRBV5-1,CASSPPGLAGKYNEQFF
TRBV7-6,CASSLTSGTNYEQYF